The clone carrying this TCR beta chain has ten or more counts. Its antigen is not identified. The length of the CDR3 is 12 residues. J gave up 2 bases and V 8 bases, and 0 bases lay outside the gene matches. Germline CDR1 reads KGHSH; CDR2 reads LQKENI. This specimen comes from a study of response to subunit inactivated influenza vaccine. Study-wide results and limits: Authors suggested each seasonal influenza vaccination recruits few new T cells.

Each CDR3 protein is one row after TCRdb ran MiXCR on the RT-PCR reads. The table shows hundreds of thousands of distinct CDR3 sequences, with 12% to 15% occurring only once. The source of this sequence is a man in his forties or fifties who received an inactivated influenza vaccine. The chain uses TRBV18 and TRBJ2-1; 7 bases align to TRBD1. Source: PBMCs from blood, taken roughly 15 days before vaccination. The DNA of the CDR3 is TGTGCCAGCACAGGGGCCTACAATGAGCAGTTCTTC. It encodes CASTGAYNEQFF.